The next 13 T cell receptor beta chains were all read from a single sample in a study of glioma-infiltrating T cells after dendritic cell vaccination. Clones were sequenced by immunoSEQ multiplex PCR, and TCRdb holds only the in-frame ones, with some missing. The table shows more than 100,000 clones, with around 81% occurring only once. Sequencing used blood, obtained before dendritic cell vaccination. These receptors all come from a human donor with glioblastoma.

This sequence joins TRBV7-9 and TRBJ1-6; D not certain. Germline V gene sequence: CDR1 SEHNR, CDR2 FQNEAQ (reference sequence). The CDR3 runs to 15 residues. Trimming cost V 3 bases and J 5 bases, with 11 bases left between them. The CDR3 DNA follows: TGTGCCAGCAGCTTGCGGGGTGACGATAATTCACCCCTCCACTTT. Translating it yields CASSLRGDDNSPLHF.

The chain links TRBV9 to TRBJ2-1; 8 bases agree with TRBD2. The V and J ends lost 0 bases and 7 bases, in that order; junction bases with no gene match: 6. Germline values: CDR1 SGDLS, CDR2 YYNGEE. The length of the CDR3 is 15 residues. CDR3 nucleotides: TGTGCCAGCAGCGTAGGCGGGGGGAGTTTTAATGAGCAGTTCTTC. Protein sequence: CASSVGGGSFNEQFF.

The V and J genes are TRBV4-3 and TRBJ1-1; maybe TRBD1 (5 bases). CDR1 LGHNA and CDR2 YSLEER come from the germline V gene. CDR3 length equals 15 residues. The V end was cut by 0 bases, the J end by 3 bases, with 11 bases between. In nucleotides, the CDR3 is TGCGCCAGCAGCCAAGAGATCAGGGCGTACACTGAAGCTTTCTTT. Translation: CASSQEIRAYTEAFF.

The V call is TRBV7-2, the J call TRBJ1-1; D uncertain. Trimming removed 3 bases from V and 4 bases from J, with 9 bases in between. The V gene's germline CDR1 is SGHTA and CDR2 FQGNSA. The CDR3 is 13 amino acids. CDR3 loop: CASSFIYSTEAFF. CDR3 bases: TGTGCCAGCAGCTTTATATATTCCACTGAAGCTTTCTTT.

In DNA form, the CDR3 reads TGTGCCAGTAGTCTATACTCGGGTATGAACACTGAAGCTTTCTTT. It encodes CASSLYSGMNTEAFF. The chain is built from TRBV19 and TRBJ1-1; D unresolved. This CDR3 spans 15 amino acids. The germline gives CDR1 LNHDA, CDR2 SQIVND (reference sequence). V lost 5 bases and J 0 bases, leaving 13 bases between the germline ends.

The genes are TRBV5-4 and TRBJ2-1, with TRBD2 as a possible D gene (5 bases). This CDR3 comprises 15 residues. V was pared by 2 bases and J by 6 bases, with 15 bases between. In germline, CDR1 is SGHNT, CDR2 YYREEE (reference sequence). CDR3 in amino acids: CASSLYRDRGNEQFF. The CDR3 region has the DNA TGTGCCAGCAGCTTATACCGGGATAGAGGCAATGAGCAGTTCTTC. Drawing the rest from reference TRBV5-4 and TRBJ2-1, the complete variable domain is ETGVTQSPTHLIKTRGQQVTLRCSSQSGHNTVSWYQQALGQGPQFIFQYYREEENGRGNFPPRFSGLQFPNYSSELNVNALELDDSALYLCASSLYRDRGNEQFFGPGTRLTVL.

This chain links TRBV5-4 with TRBJ2-1; the D gene is possibly TRBD1 (7 bases). Germline V gene data show CDR1 as SGHNT and CDR2 as YYREEE (reference sequence). The ends were cut back, 3 bases at V and 1 base at J, with 8 bases in the middle. CDR3 length: 14 residues. The CDR3 DNA reads TGTGCCAGCAGCTCAGGGGGGTCCTACAATGAGCAGTTCTTC. Its protein is CASSSGGSYNEQFF.

This chain connects TRBV5-6 to TRBJ2-7; the D is unclear. Germline V gene lookup returns CDR1 SGHDT and CDR2 YYEEEE. Between the trimmed V and J ends, which lost 1 base and 2 bases, there was a span of 7 bases. The CDR3 loop spans 13 amino acids. CDR3 loop: CASSLRYTYEQYF. The CDR3 bases are TGTGCCAGCAGCTTGCGGTATACCTACGAGCAGTACTTC.

The V and J genes are TRBV5-4 and TRBJ2-5, with TRBD2 matching 11 bases. V was pared by 0 bases and J by 2 bases, with 0 bases of the junction left unmatched. Germline V gene data show CDR1 as SGHNT and CDR2 as YYREEE (reference sequence). This CDR3 is 15 amino acids long. The CDR3 bases are TGTGCCAGCAGCTTGGCTAGCGGGGGGCAAGAGACCCAGTACTTC. It specifies CASSLASGGQETQYF.

The chain employs TRBV19 and TRBJ2-3; 11 nucleotides agree with TRBD2. Trimming took 3 bases from V and 3 from J; bases not matched to a gene: 8. The germline V gene encodes CDR1 LNHDA and CDR2 SQIVND (reference sequence). The CDR3 spans 17 residues. CDR3 in amino acids: CASSISRLAGFTDTQYF. As DNA, the CDR3 is TGTGCCAGTAGTATTTCCCGACTAGCGGGGTTTACAGATACGCAGTATTTT.

This clone was detected only a few times. This chain's CDR3 is CASSPPERTYNEQFF. The CDR3 coding sequence is TGTGCCAGCTCACCACCAGAGAGAACCTACAATGAGCAGTTCTTC. The chain uses TRBV18 and TRBJ2-1; D unresolved. CDR1 and CDR2 from the germline V gene are KGHSH and LQKENI. This CDR3 has 15 residues. V lost 0 bases, J lost 2 bases, and 8 bases lay in between.

The chain is built from TRBV6-6 and TRBJ2-5, with D possibly TRBD2 on 6 matching bases. The CDR3 length is 14 residues. Trimming removed 5 bases from V and 11 bases from J, with 21 bases in between. CDR1 MNHNY and CDR2 SVGAGI come from the germline V gene (reference sequence). CDR3 sequence: CASSPPGTRGEQYF. CDR3 nucleotides: TGTGCCAGCAGTCCCCCAGGGACTCGAGGAGAGCAGTACTTC.

The DNA of the CDR3 is TGTGCCAGCAGCGGCTGGTGGACTAGCGGGCGCACAGATACGCAGTATTTT. Translated: CASSGWWTSGRTDTQYF. The rearrangement joins TRBV7-9 to TRBJ2-3, with TRBD2 matching over 11 bases. The length of the CDR3 is 17 residues. The germline V gene encodes CDR1 SEHNR and CDR2 FQNEAQ (reference sequence). With V trimmed by 5 bases and J by 1 base, 8 bases remained unmatched.